This TCR beta chain was sequenced during a study of T cell responses to AZD1222 COVID-19 vaccine. Germline V gene data show CDR1 as SNHLY and CDR2 as FYNNEI. The CDR3 has 15 residues. Trimming took 1 base from V and 10 from J, leaving 14 bases between them. Measured with immunoSEQ multiplex PCR; TCRdb has only the in-frame clones, and not every one. Among 150,000 to 200,000 clones, around 90% were seen once, and the ten largest hold around 1%. General study findings and limits: Recipients of two AZD1222 doses showed rising Spike-specific TCR breadth and depth. The donor cohort was predominantly white British with a female majority, and clonal diversity may have been underestimated. None of the repertoires were sampled until the peak T cell response had passed.

Notes on this clone: Antigen specificity is unknown.

The TCR comes from an adult who received the AZD1222 COVID-19 vaccine. The source was peripheral blood, collected 28 days after the second AZD1222 dose. The V call is TRBV2, the J call TRBJ1-6; D is unclear. In nucleotides, the CDR3 is TGTGCCAGCAGTGAAGTCCCGACACTCGACTCACCCCTCCACTTT. Encoded protein: CASSEVPTLDSPLHF. The variable domain in full, with the rest retrieved from reference TRBV2 and TRBJ1-6, is EPEVTQTPSHQVTQMGQEVILRCVPISNHLYFYWYRQILGQKVEFLVSFYNNEISEKSEIFDDQFSVERPDGSNFTLKIRSTKLEDSAMYFCASSEVPTLDSPLHFGNGTRLTVT.